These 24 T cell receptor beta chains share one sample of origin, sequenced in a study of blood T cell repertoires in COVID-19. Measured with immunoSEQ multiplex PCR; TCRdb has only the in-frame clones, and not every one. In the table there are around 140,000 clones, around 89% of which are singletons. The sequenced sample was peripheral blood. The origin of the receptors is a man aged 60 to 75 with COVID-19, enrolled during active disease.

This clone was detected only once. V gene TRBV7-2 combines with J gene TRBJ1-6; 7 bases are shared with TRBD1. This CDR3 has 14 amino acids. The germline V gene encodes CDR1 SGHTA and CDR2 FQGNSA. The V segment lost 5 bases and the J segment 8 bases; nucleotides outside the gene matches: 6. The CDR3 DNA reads TGTGCCAGCAGCCCATCGGGACAGTATTCACCCCTCCACTTT. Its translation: CASSPSGQYSPLHF. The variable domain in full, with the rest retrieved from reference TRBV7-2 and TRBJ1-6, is GAGVSQSPSNKVTEKGKDVELRCDPISGHTALYWYRQSLGQGLEFLIYFQGNSAPDKSGLPSDRFSAERTGGSVSTLTIQRTQQEDSAVYLCASSPSGQYSPLHFGNGTRLTVT.

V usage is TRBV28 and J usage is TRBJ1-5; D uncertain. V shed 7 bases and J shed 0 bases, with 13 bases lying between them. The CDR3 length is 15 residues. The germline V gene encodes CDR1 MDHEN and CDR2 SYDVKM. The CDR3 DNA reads TGTGCCAGCACTACAGCCGCTTATAGCAATCAGCCCCAGCATTTT. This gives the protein CASTTAAYSNQPQHF.

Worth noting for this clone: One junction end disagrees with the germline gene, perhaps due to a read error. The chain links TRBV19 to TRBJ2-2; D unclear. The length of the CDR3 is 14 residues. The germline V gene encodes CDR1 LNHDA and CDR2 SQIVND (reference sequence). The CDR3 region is CAGRLSRNTGELFF. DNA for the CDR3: TGTGCCGGTAGGCTATCAAGGAACACCGGGGAGCTGTTTTTT.

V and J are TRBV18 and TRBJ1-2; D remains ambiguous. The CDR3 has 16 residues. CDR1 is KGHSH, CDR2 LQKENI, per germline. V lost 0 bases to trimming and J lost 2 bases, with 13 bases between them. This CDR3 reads CASSPPRADTNYGYTF. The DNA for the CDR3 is TGTGCCAGCTCACCACCGAGGGCAGATACCAACTATGGCTACACCTTC.

CDR3: CSVEALGQGARGYTF. In nucleotides, the CDR3 is TGCAGCGTTGAAGCTCTCGGGCAGGGGGCTCGGGGCTACACCTTC. The chain couples TRBV29-1 to TRBJ1-2; the match to TRBD1 covers 8 bases. The CDR3 sequence is 15 residues long. From germline, CDR1 is SQVTM and CDR2 ANQGSEA. The junction had 12 bases not matched to a gene; V was cut back by 1 base and J by 8 bases.

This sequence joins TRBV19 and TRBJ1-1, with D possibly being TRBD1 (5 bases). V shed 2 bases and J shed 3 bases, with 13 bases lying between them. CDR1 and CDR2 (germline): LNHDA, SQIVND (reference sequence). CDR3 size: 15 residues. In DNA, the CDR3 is TGTGCCAGTAGTATATCCCTCGCAGGGTACACTGAAGCTTTCTTT. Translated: CASSISLAGYTEAFF.

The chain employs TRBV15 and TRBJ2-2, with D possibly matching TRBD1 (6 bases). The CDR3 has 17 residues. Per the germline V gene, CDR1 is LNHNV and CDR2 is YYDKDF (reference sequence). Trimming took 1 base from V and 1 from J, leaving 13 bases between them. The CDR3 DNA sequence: TGTGCCACCAGCAGAGTATCCGGACAGAGGAACACCGGGGAGCTGTTTTTT. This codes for CATSRVSGQRNTGELFF.

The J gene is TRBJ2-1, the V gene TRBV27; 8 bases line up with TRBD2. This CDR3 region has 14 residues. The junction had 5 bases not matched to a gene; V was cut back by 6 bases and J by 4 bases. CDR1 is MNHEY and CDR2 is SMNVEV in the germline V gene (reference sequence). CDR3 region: CASRGTGGYNEQFF. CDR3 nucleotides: TGTGCCAGCAGGGGGACGGGGGGGTACAATGAGCAGTTCTTC.

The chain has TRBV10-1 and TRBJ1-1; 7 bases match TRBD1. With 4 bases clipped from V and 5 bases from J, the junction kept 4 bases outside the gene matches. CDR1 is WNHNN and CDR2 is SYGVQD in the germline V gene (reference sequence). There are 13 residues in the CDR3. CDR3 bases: TGCGCCAGCAGTGCAAGGGGGCGAACTGAAGCTTTCTTT. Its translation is CASSARGRTEAFF.

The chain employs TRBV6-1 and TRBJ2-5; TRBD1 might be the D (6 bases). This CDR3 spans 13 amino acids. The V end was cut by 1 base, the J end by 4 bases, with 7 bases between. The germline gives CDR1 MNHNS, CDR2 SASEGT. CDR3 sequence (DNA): TGTGCCAGCAGTGAAGTCAGGGGAGAGACCCAGTACTTC. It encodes CASSEVRGETQYF.

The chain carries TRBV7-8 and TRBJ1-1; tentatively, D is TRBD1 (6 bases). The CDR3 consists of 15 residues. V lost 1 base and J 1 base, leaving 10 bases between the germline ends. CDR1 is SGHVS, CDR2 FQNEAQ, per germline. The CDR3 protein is CASSLDLGANTEAFF. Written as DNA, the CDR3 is TGTGCCAGCAGCTTAGACCTGGGGGCGAACACTGAAGCTTTCTTT.

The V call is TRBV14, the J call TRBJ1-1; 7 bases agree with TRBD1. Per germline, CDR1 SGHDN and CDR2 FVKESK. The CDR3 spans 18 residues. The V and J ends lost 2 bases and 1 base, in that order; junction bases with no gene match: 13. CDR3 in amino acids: CASSQRLPGTVKNTEAFF. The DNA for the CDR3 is TGTGCCAGCAGCCAACGACTACCGGGGACAGTTAAGAACACTGAAGCTTTCTTT.

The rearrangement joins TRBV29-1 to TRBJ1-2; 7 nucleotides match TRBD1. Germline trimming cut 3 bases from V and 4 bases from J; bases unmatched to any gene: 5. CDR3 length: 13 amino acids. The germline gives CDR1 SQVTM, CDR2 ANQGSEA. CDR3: CSVDVAGGYGYTF. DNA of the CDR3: TGCAGCGTTGATGTCGCAGGGGGCTATGGCTACACCTTC.

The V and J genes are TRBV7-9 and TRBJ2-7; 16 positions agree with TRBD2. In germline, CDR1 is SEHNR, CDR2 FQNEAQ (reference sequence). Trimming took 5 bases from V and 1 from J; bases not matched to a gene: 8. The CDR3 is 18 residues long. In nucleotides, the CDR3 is TGTGCCAGCAGCCGGGGACTAGCGGGGGGGCCCAGTTCCTACGAGCAGTACTTC. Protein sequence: CASSRGLAGGPSSYEQYF.

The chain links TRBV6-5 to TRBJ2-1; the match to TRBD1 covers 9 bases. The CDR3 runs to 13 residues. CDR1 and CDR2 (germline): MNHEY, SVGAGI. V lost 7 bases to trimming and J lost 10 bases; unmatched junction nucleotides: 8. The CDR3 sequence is CASTFTGGSEQFF. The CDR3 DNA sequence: TGTGCCAGCACTTTTACAGGGGGCTCCGAGCAGTTCTTC.

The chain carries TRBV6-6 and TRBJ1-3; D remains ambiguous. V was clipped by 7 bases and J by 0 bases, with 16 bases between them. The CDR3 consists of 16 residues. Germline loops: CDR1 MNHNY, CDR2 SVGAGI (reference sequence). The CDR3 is CASTSVGFSSGNTIYF. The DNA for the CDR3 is TGTGCCAGCACCTCCGTGGGCTTTAGCTCTGGAAACACCATATATTTT.

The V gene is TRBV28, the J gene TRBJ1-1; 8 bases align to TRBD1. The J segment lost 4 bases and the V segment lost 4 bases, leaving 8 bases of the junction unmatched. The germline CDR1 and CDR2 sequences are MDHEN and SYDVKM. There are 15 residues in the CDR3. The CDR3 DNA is TGTGCCAGCAGTTCTACGACAGGGGTTCGCACTGAAGCTTTCTTT. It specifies CASSSTTGVRTEAFF.

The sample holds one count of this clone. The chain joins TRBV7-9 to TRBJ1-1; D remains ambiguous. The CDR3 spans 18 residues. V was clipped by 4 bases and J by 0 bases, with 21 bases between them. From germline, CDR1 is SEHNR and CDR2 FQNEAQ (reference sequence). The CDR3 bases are TGTGCCAGCAGCTCACCATCCGCCGGGTCAAATTTGAACACTGAAGCTTTCTTT. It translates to CASSSPSAGSNLNTEAFF. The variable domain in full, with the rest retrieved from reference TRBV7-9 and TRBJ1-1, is DTGVSQNPRHKITKRGQNVTFRCDPISEHNRLYWYRQTLGQGPEFLTYFQNEAQLEKSRLLSDRFSAERPKGSFSTLEIQRTEQGDSAMYLCASSSPSAGSNLNTEAFFGQGTRLTVV.

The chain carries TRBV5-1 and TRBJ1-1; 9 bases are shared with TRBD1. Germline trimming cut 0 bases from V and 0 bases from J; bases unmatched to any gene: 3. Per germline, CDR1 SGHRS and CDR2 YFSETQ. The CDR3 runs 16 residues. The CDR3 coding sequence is TGCGCCAGCAGCTTGGGACAGGGGGGATTGAACACTGAAGCTTTCTTT. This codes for CASSLGQGGLNTEAFF.

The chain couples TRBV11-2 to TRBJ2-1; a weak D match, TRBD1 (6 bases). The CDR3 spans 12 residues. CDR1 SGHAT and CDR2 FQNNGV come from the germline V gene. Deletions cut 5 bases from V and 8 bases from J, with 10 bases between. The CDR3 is CASSIRGDEQFF. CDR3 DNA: TGTGCCAGCAGCATCAGGGGCGATGAGCAGTTCTTC.

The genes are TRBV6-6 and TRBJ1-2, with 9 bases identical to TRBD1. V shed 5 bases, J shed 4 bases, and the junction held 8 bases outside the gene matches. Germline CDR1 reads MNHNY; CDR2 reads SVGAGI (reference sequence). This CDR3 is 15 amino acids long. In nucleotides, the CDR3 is TGTGCCAGCAGTCAGGGACAGGGCTTAGGCTATGGCTACACCTTC. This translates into CASSQGQGLGYGYTF.

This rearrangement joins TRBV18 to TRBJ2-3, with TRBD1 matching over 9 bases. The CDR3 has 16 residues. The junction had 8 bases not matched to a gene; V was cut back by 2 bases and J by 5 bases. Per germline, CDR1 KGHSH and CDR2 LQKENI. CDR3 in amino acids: CASSPFRDRDVDTQYF. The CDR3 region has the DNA TGTGCCAGCTCACCATTCCGGGACAGGGATGTAGATACGCAGTATTTT.

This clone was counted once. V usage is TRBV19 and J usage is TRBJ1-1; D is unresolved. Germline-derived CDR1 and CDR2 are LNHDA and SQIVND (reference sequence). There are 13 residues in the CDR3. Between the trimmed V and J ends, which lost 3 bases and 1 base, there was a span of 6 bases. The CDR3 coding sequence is TGTGCCAGTAGTATCAGTTCGAACACTGAAGCTTTCTTT. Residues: CASSISSNTEAFF. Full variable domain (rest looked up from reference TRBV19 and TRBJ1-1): DGGITQSPKYLFRKEGQNVTLSCEQNLNHDAMYWYRQDPGQGLRLIYYSQIVNDFQKGDIAEGYSVSREKKESFPLTVTSAQKNPTAFYLCASSISSNTEAFFGQGTRLTVV.

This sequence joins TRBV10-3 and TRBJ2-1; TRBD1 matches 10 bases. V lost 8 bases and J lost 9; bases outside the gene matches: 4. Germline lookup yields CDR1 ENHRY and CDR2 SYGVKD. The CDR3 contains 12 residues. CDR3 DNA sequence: TGTGCCATCGCCGGGACAGGGGTTGAGCAGTTCTTC. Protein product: CAIAGTGVEQFF.